This TCR beta chain was identified during a study of CD8+ T cells in alopecia areata. Study outcomes and limitations: The study found TCR sharing across patients less clear than in mice, possibly for HLA reasons.

CDR3 length: 11 residues. The germline V gene encodes CDR1 DFQATT and CDR2 SNEGSKA (reference sequence). Extraction of RNA preceded its reverse transcription into cDNA, which served as the sequencing template. TCRdb keeps only in-frame clones here, not all; method: immunoSEQ multiplex PCR. Here the sample spans some 200,000 clones, over 50% being singletons. A remark on this clone: The antigen is not known.

The origin of this receptor is a human donor with alopecia areata. This rearrangement joins TRBV20-1 to TRBJ1-6; weak D call: TRBD1 (5 bases). Sequencing used CD4+ T cells sorted from blood, obtained at week 0. This CDR3 reads CSAGMGGPLHF. Here the CDR3 DNA reads TGCAGCGCCGGGATGGGGGGACCCCTCCACTTT.